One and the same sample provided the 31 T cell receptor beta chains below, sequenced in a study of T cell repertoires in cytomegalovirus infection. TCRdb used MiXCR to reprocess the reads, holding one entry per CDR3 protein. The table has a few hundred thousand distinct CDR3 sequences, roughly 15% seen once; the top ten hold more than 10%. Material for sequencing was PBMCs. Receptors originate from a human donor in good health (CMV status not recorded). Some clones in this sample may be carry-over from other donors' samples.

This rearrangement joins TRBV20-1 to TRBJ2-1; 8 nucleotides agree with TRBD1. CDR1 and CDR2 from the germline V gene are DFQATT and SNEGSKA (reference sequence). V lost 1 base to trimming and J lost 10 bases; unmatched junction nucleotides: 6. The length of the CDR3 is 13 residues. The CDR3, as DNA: TGCAGTGCTAGAGGGACAGGGAGAGGCGAGCAGTTCTTC. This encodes CSARGTGRGEQFF.

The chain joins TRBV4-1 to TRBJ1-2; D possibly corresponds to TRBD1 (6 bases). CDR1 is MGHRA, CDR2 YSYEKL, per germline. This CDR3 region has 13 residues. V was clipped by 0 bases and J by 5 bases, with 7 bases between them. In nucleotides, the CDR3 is TGCGCCAGCAGCCAAGAGGACAGATATGGCTACACCTTC. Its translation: CASSQEDRYGYTF.

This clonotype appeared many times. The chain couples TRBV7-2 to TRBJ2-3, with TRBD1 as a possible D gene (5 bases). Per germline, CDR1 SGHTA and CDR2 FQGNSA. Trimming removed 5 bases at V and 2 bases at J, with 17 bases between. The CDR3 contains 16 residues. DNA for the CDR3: TGTGCCAGCAGCCCCCGAAGGGGCACCCCCACAGATACGCAGTATTTT. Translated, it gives CASSPRRGTPTDTQYF.

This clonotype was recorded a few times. The CDR3 DNA follows: TGTGCCAGCAGACGGACAGGGTACACTGAAGCTTTCTTT. As protein: CASRRTGYTEAFF. The rearrangement joins TRBV6-1 to TRBJ1-1; 8 bases map to TRBD1. CDR3 length equals 13 residues. V was clipped by 6 bases and J by 3 bases; unmatched bases: 3. Germline CDR1 and CDR2: MNHNS and SASEGT.

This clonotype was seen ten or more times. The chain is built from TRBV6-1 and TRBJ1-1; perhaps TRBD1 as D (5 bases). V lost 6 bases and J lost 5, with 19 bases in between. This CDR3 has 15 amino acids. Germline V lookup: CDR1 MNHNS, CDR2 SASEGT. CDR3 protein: CASRDLPGRGTEAFF. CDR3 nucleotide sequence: TGTGCCAGCAGAGACTTGCCGGGACGGGGAACTGAAGCTTTCTTT.

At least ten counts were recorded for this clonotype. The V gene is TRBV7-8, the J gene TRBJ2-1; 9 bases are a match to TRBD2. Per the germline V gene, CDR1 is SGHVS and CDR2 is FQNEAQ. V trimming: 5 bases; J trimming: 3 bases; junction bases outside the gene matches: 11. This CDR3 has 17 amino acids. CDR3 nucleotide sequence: TGTGCCAGCAGCCCCCGGGGGAGCGGGGGGTACTACAATGAGCAGTTCTTC. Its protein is CASSPRGSGGYYNEQFF.

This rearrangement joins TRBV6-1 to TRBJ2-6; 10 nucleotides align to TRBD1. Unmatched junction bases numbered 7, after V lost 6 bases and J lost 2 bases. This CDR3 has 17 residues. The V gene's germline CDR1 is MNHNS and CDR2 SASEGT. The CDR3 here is CASRPGQGITGANVLTF. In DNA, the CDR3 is TGTGCCAGCAGACCGGGACAGGGGATCACTGGGGCCAACGTCCTGACTTTC.

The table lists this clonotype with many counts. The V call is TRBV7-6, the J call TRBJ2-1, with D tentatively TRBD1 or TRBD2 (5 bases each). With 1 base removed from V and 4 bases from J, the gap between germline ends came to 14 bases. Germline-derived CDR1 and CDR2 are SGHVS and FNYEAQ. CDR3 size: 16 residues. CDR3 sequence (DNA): TGTGCCAGCAGCTTAGGACAGAATAGCGATTACAATGAGCAGTTCTTC. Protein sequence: CASSLGQNSDYNEQFF.

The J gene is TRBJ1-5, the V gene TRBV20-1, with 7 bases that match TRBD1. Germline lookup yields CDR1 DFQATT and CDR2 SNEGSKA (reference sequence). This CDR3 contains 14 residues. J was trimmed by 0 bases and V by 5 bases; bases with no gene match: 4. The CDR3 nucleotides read TGCAGTGCTTCGACAGGGCATAGCAATCAGCCCCAGCATTTT. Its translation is CSASTGHSNQPQHF.

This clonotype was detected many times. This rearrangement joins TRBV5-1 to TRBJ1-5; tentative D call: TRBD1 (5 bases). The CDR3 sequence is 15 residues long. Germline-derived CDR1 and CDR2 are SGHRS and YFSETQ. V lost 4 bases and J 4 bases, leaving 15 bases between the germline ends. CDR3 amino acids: CASSPSGQLNQPQHF. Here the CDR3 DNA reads TGCGCCAGCAGCCCTAGCGGACAACTTAATCAGCCCCAGCATTTT.

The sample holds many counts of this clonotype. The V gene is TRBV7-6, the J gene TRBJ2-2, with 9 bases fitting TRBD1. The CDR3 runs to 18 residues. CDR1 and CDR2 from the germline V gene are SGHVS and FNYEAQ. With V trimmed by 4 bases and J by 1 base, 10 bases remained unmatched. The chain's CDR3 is CASSWGWRDRENTGELFF. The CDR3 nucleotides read TGTGCCAGCAGCTGGGGTTGGCGGGACAGGGAGAACACCGGGGAGCTGTTTTTT.

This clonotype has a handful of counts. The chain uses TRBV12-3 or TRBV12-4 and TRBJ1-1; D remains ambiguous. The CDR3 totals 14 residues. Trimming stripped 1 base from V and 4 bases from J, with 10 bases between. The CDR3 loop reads CASSLVVAGTEAFF. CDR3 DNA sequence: TGTGCCAGCAGTTTAGTAGTGGCGGGCACTGAAGCTTTCTTT.

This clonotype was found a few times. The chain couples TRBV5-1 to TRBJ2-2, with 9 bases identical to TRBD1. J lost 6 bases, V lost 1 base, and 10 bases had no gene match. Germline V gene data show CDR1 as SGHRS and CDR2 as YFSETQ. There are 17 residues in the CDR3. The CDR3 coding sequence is TGCGCCAGCAGCTTGCCGACCGGGACAGGGACCTCCGGGGAGCTGTTTTTT. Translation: CASSLPTGTGTSGELFF.

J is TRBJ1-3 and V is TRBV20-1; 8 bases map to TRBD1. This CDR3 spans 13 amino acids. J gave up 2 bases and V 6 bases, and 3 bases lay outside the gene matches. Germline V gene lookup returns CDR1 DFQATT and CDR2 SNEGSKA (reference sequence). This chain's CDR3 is CSAQGAPGNTIYF. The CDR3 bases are TGCAGTGCGCAGGGGGCCCCTGGAAACACCATATATTTT.

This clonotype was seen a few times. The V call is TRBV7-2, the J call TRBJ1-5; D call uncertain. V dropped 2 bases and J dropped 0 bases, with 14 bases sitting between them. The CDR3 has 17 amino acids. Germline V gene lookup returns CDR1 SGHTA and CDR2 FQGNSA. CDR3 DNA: TGTGCCAGCAGCTTAATGTCGGGCTTTGCTAGCAATCAGCCCCAGCATTTT. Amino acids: CASSLMSGFASNQPQHF.

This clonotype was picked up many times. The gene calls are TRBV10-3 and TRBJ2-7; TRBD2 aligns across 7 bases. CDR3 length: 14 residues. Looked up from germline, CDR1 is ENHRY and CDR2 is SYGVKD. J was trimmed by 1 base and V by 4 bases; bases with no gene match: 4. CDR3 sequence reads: CAISASGTSYEQYF. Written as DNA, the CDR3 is TGTGCCATCAGTGCTAGCGGTACTTCCTACGAGCAGTACTTC.

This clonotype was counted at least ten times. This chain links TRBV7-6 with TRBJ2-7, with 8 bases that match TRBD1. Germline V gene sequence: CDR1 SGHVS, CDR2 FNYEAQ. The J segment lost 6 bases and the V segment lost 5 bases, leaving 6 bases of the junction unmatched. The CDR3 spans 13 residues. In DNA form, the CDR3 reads TGTGCCAGCAGCCCGAGACAGGGGAGCGAGCAGTACTTC. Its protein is CASSPRQGSEQYF. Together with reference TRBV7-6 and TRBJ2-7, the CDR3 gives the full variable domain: GAGVSQSPRYKVTKRGQDVALRCDPISGHVSLYWYRQALGQGPEFLTYFNYEAQQDKSGLPNDRFSAERPEGSISTLTIQRTEQRDSAMYRCASSPRQGSEQYFGPGTRLTVT.

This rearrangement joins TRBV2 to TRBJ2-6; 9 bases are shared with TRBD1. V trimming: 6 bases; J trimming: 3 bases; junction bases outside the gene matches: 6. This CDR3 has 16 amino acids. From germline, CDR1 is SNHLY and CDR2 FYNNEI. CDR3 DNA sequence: TGTGCCAGCAGGCAGACAGGGGGTGTTGGGGCCAACGTCCTGACTTTC. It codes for CASRQTGGVGANVLTF.

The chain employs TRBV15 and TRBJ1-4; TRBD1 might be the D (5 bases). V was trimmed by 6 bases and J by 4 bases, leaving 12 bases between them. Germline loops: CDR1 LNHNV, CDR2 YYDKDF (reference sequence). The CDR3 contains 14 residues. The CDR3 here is CATRKDSINEKLFF. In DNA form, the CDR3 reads TGTGCCACCAGAAAAGACAGTATTAATGAAAAACTGTTTTTT. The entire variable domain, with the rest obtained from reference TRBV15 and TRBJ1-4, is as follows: DAMVIQNPRYQVTQFGKPVTLSCSQTLNHNVMYWYQQKSSQAPKLLFHYYDKDFNNEADTPDNFQSRRPNTSFCFLDIRSPGLGDTAMYLCATRKDSINEKLFFGSGTQLSVL.

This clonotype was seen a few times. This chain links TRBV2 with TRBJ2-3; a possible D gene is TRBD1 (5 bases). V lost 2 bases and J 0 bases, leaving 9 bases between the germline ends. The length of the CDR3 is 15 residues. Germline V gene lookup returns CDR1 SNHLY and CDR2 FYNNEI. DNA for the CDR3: TGTGCCAGCAGTGAATTTTCAGGGAGCACAGATACGCAGTATTTT. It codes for CASSEFSGSTDTQYF.

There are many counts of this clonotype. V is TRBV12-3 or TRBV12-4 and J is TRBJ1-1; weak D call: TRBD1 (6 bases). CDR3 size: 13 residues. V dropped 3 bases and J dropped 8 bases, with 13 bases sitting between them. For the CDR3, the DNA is TGTGCCAGCAGTTTTGAGGGACACAGAGAAGCTTTCTTT. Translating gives CASSFEGHREAFF.

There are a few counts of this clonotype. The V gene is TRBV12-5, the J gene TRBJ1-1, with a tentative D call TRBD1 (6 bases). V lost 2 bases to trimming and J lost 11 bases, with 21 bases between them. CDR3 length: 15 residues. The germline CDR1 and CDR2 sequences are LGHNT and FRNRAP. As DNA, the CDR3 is TGTGCTAGTGGTTTGCCCTATTCAACAGGGCTTAGGGCTTTCTTT. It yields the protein CASGLPYSTGLRAFF.

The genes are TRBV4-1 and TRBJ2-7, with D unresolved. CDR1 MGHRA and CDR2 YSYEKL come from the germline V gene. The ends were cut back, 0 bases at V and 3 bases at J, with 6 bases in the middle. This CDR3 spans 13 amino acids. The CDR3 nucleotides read TGCGCCAGCAGCCAAGAACCGGACTACGAGCAGTACTTC. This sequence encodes CASSQEPDYEQYF.

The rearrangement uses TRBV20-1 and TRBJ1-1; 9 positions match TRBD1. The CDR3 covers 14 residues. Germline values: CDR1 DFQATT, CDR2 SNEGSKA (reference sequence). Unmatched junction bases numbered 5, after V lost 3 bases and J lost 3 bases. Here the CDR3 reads CSARGDRADTEAFF. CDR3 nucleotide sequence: TGCAGTGCTAGGGGGGACAGGGCGGACACTGAAGCTTTCTTT.

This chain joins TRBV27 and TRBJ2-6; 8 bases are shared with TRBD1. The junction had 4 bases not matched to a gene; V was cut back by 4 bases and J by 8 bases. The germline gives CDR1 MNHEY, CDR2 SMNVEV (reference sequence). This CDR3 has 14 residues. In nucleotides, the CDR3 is TGTGCCAGCAGTTCCGGACAGGGTACCAACGTCCTGACTTTC. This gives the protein CASSSGQGTNVLTF.

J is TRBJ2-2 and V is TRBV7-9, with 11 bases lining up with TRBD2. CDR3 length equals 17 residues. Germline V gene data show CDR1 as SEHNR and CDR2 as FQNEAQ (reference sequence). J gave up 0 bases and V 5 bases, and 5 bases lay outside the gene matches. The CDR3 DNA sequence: TGTGCCAGCAGCCGTCTAGCGGGGGGACCGAACACCGGGGAGCTGTTTTTT. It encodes CASSRLAGGPNTGELFF.

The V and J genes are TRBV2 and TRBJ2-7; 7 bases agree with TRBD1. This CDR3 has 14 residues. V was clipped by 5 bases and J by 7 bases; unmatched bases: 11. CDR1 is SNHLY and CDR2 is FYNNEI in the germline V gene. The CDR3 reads CASSPGQWEGEQYF. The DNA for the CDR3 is TGTGCCAGCAGTCCGGGACAGTGGGAAGGGGAGCAGTACTTC. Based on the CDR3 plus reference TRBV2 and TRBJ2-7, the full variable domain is EPEVTQTPSHQVTQMGQEVILRCVPISNHLYFYWYRQILGQKVEFLVSFYNNEISEKSEIFDDQFSVERPDGSNFTLKIRSTKLEDSAMYFCASSPGQWEGEQYFGPGTRLTVT.

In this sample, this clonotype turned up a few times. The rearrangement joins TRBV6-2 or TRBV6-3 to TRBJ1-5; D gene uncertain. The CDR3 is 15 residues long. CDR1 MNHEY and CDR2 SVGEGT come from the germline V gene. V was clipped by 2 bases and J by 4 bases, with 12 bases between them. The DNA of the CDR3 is TGTGCCAGCAGTTACATCTTCCGCGGTAATCAGCCCCAGCATTTT. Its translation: CASSYIFRGNQPQHF.

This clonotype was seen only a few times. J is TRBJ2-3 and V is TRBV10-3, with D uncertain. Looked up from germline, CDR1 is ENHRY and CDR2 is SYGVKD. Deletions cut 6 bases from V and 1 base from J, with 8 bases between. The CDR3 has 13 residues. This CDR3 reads CAIRPEGTDTQYF. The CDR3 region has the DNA TGTGCCATCAGGCCTGAAGGCACAGATACGCAGTATTTT.

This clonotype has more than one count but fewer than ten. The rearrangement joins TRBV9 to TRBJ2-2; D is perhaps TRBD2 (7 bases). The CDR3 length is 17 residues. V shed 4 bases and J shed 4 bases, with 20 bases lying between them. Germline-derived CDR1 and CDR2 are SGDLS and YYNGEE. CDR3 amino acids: CASSPRGAGSFTGELFF. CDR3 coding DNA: TGTGCCAGCAGCCCCCGGGGGGCAGGGAGTTTCACCGGGGAGCTGTTTTTT.

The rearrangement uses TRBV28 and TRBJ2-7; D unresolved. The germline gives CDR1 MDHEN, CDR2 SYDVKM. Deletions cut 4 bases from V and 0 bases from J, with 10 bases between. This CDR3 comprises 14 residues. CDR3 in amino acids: CASSWSGSSYEQYF. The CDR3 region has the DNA TGTGCCAGCAGTTGGTCAGGCAGCTCCTACGAGCAGTACTTC. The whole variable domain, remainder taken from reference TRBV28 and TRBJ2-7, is DVKVTQSSRYLVKRTGEKVFLECVQDMDHENMFWYRQDPGLGLRLIYFSYDVKMKEKGDIPEGYSVSREKKERFSLILESASTNQTSMYLCASSWSGSSYEQYFGPGTRLTVT.